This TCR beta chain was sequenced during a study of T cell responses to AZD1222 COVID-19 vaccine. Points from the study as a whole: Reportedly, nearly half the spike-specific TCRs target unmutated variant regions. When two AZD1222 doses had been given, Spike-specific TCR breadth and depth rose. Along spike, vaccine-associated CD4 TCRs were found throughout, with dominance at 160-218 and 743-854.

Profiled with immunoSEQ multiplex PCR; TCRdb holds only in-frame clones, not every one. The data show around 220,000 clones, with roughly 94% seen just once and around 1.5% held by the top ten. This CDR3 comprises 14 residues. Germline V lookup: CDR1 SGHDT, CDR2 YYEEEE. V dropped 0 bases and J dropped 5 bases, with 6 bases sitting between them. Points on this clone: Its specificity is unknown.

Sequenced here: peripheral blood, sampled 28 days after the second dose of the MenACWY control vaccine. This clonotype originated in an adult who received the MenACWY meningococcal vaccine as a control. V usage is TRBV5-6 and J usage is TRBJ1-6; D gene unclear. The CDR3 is CASSLGLDNSPLHF. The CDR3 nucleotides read TGTGCCAGCAGCTTGGGTCTAGATAATTCACCCCTCCACTTT.